The 14 T cell receptor beta chains reported below all come from one sample, sequenced in a study of blood T cell repertoires in COVID-19. TCRdb's table, derived via immunoSEQ multiplex PCR, lists solely in-frame clones and lacks some. Here the sample spans 250,000 to 350,000 clones, around 87% being singletons. Sequenced material: peripheral blood. These receptors were obtained from a woman aged 50 to 60 who had recovered from COVID-19.

The V and J genes are TRBV7-6 and TRBJ2-5, with 8 bases that match TRBD2. From germline, CDR1 is SGHVS and CDR2 FNYEAQ. After removal of 4 bases from V and 2 bases from J, the junction contained 12 bases not matched to a gene. The CDR3 sequence is 17 residues long. For the CDR3, the DNA is TGTGCCAGCAGCTCCCACCCGGGAGCGGGGGCGCAAGAGACCCAGTACTTC. Residues: CASSSHPGAGAQETQYF. Filled out from reference TRBV7-6 and TRBJ2-5, the complete variable domain reads GAGVSQSPRYKVTKRGQDVALRCDPISGHVSLYWYRQALGQGPEFLTYFNYEAQQDKSGLPNDRFSAERPEGSISTLTIQRTEQRDSAMYRCASSSHPGAGAQETQYFGPGTRLLVL.

This clone was seen only once. This chain connects TRBV18 to TRBJ2-7; 9 positions match TRBD1. CDR3 length: 15 amino acids. Trimming took 3 bases from V and 4 from J; bases not matched to a gene: 7. The germline V gene has CDR1 KGHSH and CDR2 LQKENI. CDR3 in DNA: TGTGCCAGCTCACCGAGCGGGACAGGGCGGTACGAGCAGTACTTC. As protein: CASSPSGTGRYEQYF.

The V and J genes are TRBV4-3 and TRBJ1-2; TRBD1 matches 9 bases. The V gene's germline CDR1 is LGHNA and CDR2 YSLEER. The CDR3 spans 16 residues. Losses at the gene ends were 4 bases for V and 1 base for J; bases not matched to a gene: 7. CDR3 nucleotides: TGCGCCAGCAGCCGGGGAAAGACAGGGGGTAACTATGGCTACACCTTC. Amino acid sequence: CASSRGKTGGNYGYTF.

CDR3 amino acids: CASSPGSNTDTQYF. CDR3 DNA: TGTGCCAGCAGCCCAGGCAGTAACACAGATACGCAGTATTTT. This sequence joins TRBV11-3 and TRBJ2-3; D gene unclear. V gave up 5 bases and J gave up 2 bases, with 11 bases separating them. Germline CDR1 SGHNT, CDR2 YENEEA. The CDR3 is 14 amino acids. The entire variable domain, with the rest obtained from reference TRBV11-3 and TRBJ2-3, is as follows: EAGVVQSPRYKIIEKKQPVAFWCNPISGHNTLYWYLQNLGQGPELLIRYENEEAVDDSQLPKDRFSAERLKGVDSTLKIQPAELGDSAVYLCASSPGSNTDTQYFGPGTRLTVL.

In DNA form, the CDR3 reads TGTGCCAGCAGCCCTACTAGCGGAGCAGATACGCAGTATTTT. This sequence encodes CASSPTSGADTQYF. This chain links TRBV7-2 with TRBJ2-3; TRBD2 agrees at 8 bases. Germline loops: CDR1 SGHTA, CDR2 FQGNSA. Trimming removed 5 bases from V and 4 bases from J; junction bases left unmatched: 5. The CDR3 runs 14 residues.

The chain recombines TRBV7-2 with TRBJ2-7; D might be TRBD1 (5 bases). CDR1 and CDR2 from the germline V gene are SGHTA and FQGNSA. Trimming stripped 5 bases from V and 2 bases from J, with 13 bases between. This CDR3 comprises 14 residues. The CDR3 nucleotides are TGTGCCAGCAGCCGCCCTTCAGGGCCCTACGAGCAGTACTTC. The encoded protein is CASSRPSGPYEQYF.

The V gene is TRBV6-2 or TRBV6-3, the J gene TRBJ2-7; TRBD1 matches 10 bases. The CDR3 runs 16 residues. Germline trimming cut 5 bases from V and 3 bases from J; bases unmatched to any gene: 10. CDR1 is MNHEY and CDR2 is SVGEGT in the germline V gene. The CDR3 bases are TGTGCCAGCAGTCGACCCGCCGGGACAGGGGACTACGAGCAGTACTTC. As protein: CASSRPAGTGDYEQYF.

This clone was observed once. The chain carries TRBV24-1 and TRBJ2-3; no definite D call. Germline-derived CDR1 and CDR2 are KGHDR and SFDVKD. The CDR3 length is 14 residues. Trimming took 3 bases from V and 8 from J, leaving 14 bases between them. CDR3 region: CATSDPSLVGTQYF. In DNA form, the CDR3 reads TGTGCCACCAGTGATCCGAGCCTAGTCGGTACGCAGTATTTT.

In its sample, this clone was seen once. The chain uses TRBV6-2 or TRBV6-3 and TRBJ2-1; 9 nucleotides line up with TRBD2. This CDR3 comprises 18 residues. V trimming: 2 bases; J trimming: 2 bases; junction bases outside the gene matches: 10. Germline loops: CDR1 MNHEY, CDR2 SVGEGT. The CDR3 sequence is CASSYPKGLAKAYNEQFF. CDR3 nucleotides: TGTGCCAGCAGTTACCCCAAGGGACTAGCCAAAGCCTACAATGAGCAGTTCTTC.

The chain combines TRBV20-1 with TRBJ1-2; 8 bases align to TRBD1. CDR1 is DFQATT and CDR2 is SNEGSKA in the germline V gene (reference sequence). J was trimmed by 9 bases and V by 3 bases; bases with no gene match: 9. The CDR3 spans 13 residues. The CDR3 nucleotides read TGCAGTGCTAGTGTGGACAGGGCCGTAAGCTACACCTTC. This encodes CSASVDRAVSYTF.

The chain joins TRBV2 to TRBJ2-7; TRBD2 agrees at 8 bases. This CDR3 has 14 residues. Trimming removed 3 bases from V and 4 bases from J; junction bases left unmatched: 5. Germline CDR1 is SNHLY and CDR2 is FYNNEI. The CDR3, as DNA: TGTGCCAGCAGTGAGACGGGGGGGAGTTACGAGCAGTACTTC. Its protein is CASSETGGSYEQYF.

V gene TRBV5-6 combines with J gene TRBJ1-6; D is ambiguous. Deletions cut 3 bases from V and 10 bases from J, with 14 bases between. The CDR3 loop spans 14 amino acids. Germline V gives CDR1 SGHDT, CDR2 YYEEEE. As DNA, the CDR3 is TGTGCCAGCAGCTACCGGGCCGAGGGATCACCCCTCCACTTT. Protein product: CASSYRAEGSPLHF.

The V gene is TRBV5-1, the J gene TRBJ1-3; no firm D call. V lost 4 bases, J lost 2 bases, and 7 bases lay in between. The germline V gene encodes CDR1 SGHRS and CDR2 YFSETQ. The length of the CDR3 is 13 residues. The CDR3 protein is CASSIRAGNTIYF. The CDR3 DNA is TGCGCCAGCAGCATCCGGGCTGGAAACACCATATATTTT.

This chain joins TRBV4-2 and TRBJ2-3; 11 nucleotides line up with TRBD2. Germline V gene data show CDR1 as LGHNA and CDR2 as YNFKEQ. This CDR3 has 21 amino acids. The ends lost 0 bases at V and 4 bases at J; junction bases unmatched: 18. DNA for the CDR3: TGTGCCAGCAGCCAAGAAGGTGGGAGAAGGGAGGTAGCGGGAGGGCCAGATACGCAGTATTTT. Translating it yields CASSQEGGRREVAGGPDTQYF.